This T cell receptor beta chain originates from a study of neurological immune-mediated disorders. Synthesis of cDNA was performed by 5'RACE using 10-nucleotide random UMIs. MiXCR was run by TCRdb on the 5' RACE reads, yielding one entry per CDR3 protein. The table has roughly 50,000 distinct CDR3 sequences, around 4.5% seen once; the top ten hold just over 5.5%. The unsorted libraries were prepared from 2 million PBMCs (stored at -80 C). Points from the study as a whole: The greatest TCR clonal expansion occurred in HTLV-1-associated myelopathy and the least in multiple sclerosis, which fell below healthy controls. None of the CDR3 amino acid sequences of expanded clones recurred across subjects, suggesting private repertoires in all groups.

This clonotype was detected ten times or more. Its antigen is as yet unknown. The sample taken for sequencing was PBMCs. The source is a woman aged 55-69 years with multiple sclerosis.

CDR3 sequence (DNA): TGTGCCAGCAGCTTAGGGGGTGGCCAGCCCCAGCATTTT. Translating it yields CASSLGGGQPQHF. The chain carries TRBV7-8 and TRBJ1-5; D is uncertain. Germline V gene sequence: CDR1 SGHVS, CDR2 FQNEAQ. The CDR3 sequence is 13 residues long. Trimming took 1 base from V and 7 from J, leaving 8 bases between them.